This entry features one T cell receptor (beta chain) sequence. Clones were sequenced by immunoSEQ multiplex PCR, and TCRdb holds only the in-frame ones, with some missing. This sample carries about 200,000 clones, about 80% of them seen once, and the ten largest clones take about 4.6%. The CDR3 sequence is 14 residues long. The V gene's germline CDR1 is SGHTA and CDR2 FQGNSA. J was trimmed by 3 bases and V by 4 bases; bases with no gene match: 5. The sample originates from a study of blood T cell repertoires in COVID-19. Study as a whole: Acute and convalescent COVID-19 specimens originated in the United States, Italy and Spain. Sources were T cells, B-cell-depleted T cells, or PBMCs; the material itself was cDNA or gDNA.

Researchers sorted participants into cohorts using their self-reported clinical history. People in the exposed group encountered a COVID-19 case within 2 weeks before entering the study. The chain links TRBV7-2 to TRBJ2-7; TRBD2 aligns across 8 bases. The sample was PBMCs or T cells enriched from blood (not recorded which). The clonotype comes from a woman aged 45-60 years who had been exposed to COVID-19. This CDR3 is CASSSGLGYYEQYF. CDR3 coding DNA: TGTGCCAGCAGCTCGGGACTAGGGTACTACGAGCAGTACTTC.